A single sample gave rise to the 29 T cell receptor beta chains below, sequenced in a study of read filtering for tumor transcriptome and immune sequencing. Molecular barcoded adaptors covering alpha/delta and beta/gamma chains were used on around 370 ng RNA. TCRdb re-derived calls from the reads in MiXCR, one entry per CDR3 protein. The data hold about 93,000 distinct CDR3 sequences, with roughly 21% observed a single time. The sequenced sample was a population of CD138-negative cells sorted from bone marrow. The receptors here all came from a donor over 35 with multiple myeloma.

This clonotype has a count of ten or more. The chain uses TRBV28 and TRBJ2-2, with 9 nucleotides matching TRBD1. The CDR3 has 17 amino acids. The V and J ends lost 1 base and 6 bases, in that order; junction bases with no gene match: 9. Germline V CDR1 and CDR2: MDHEN, SYDVKM. CDR3 DNA sequence: TGTGCCAGCAGTTTATCTCCCGGGACAGGGAGTTCCGGGGAGCTGTTTTTT. Amino acid sequence: CASSLSPGTGSSGELFF. Drawing the rest from reference TRBV28 and TRBJ2-2, the complete variable domain is DVKVTQSSRYLVKRTGEKVFLECVQDMDHENMFWYRQDPGLGLRLIYFSYDVKMKEKGDIPEGYSVSREKKERFSLILESASTNQTSMYLCASSLSPGTGSSGELFFGEGSRLTVL.

This clonotype was seen at least ten times. This rearrangement joins TRBV12-3 or TRBV12-4 to TRBJ2-1; the D gene is possibly TRBD1 (6 bases). The CDR3 is 11 amino acids. The V end lost 7 bases, the J end lost 8 bases, and 9 bases lay between the germline ends. The CDR3 nucleotides read TGTGCCAGCAAGGGGGATTATGAGCAGTTCTTC. Translated: CASKGDYEQFF.

This clonotype has a handful of counts. The rearrangement joins TRBV15 to TRBJ2-3; 11 nucleotides match TRBD2. Looked up from germline, CDR1 is LNHNV and CDR2 is YYDKDF (reference sequence). V lost 4 bases and J lost 7; bases outside the gene matches: 7. This CDR3 region has 15 residues. In nucleotides, the CDR3 is TGTGCCACCAGCATTCTCGGGACTAGCGGAAATACGCAGTATTTT. Its protein product is CATSILGTSGNTQYF.

The genes are TRBV4-1 and TRBJ2-5, with D maybe TRBD2 (7 bases). Per germline, CDR1 MGHRA and CDR2 YSYEKL. The V and J ends lost 1 base and 2 bases respectively, with 11 bases between them. This CDR3 is built from 15 residues. CDR3 sequence reads: CASSQGGGGQETQYF. Written as DNA, the CDR3 is TGCGCCAGCAGCCAAGGAGGGGGAGGGCAAGAGACCCAGTACTTC.

This clonotype has only a few counts. The V call is TRBV27, the J call TRBJ1-5; 8 positions match TRBD1. The V gene end was trimmed by 4 bases and the J gene end by 3 bases; junction bases not matched to a gene: 5. CDR1 and CDR2 (germline): MNHEY, SMNVEV (reference sequence). The length of the CDR3 is 15 residues. The CDR3 spells CASSSGQGINQPQHF. The CDR3 coding sequence is TGTGCCAGCAGTTCCGGACAGGGTATCAATCAGCCCCAGCATTTT.

A remark on this clonotype: A single base separates this from a much larger clone, so it may be a read error. J is TRBJ1-1 and V is TRBV15; no clear D. Germline loops: CDR1 LNHNV, CDR2 YYDKDF (reference sequence). CDR3 size: 15 residues. V was cut by 0 bases and J by 3 bases, with 11 bases left in between. CDR3 sequence (DNA): TGTGCCACCAGCAGAGATAGAGGTGGAGACACTGAAGCTTTCTTT. Encoded protein: CATSRDRGGDTEAFF.

Concerning this clonotype: A much larger clone differs by one base, so this may be a read error. The V and J genes are TRBV6-1 and TRBJ2-7; a weak D match, TRBD2 (5 bases). CDR3 length: 11 residues. Germline lookup yields CDR1 MNHNS and CDR2 SASEGT. The V end was cut by 7 bases, the J end by 11 bases, with 15 bases between. The CDR3 protein is CASILGPGKYF. The CDR3 region has the DNA TGTGCCAGCATATTAGGACCGGGAAAGTACTTC.

This clonotype was seen many times. This rearrangement joins TRBV6-2 or TRBV6-3 to TRBJ2-5; D remains unclear. Trimming left V 2 bases short and J 2 bases short, with 9 bases between. The CDR3 sequence is 14 residues long. CDR1 and CDR2 (germline): MNHEY, SVGEGT. CDR3: CASSYEGLQETQYF. In DNA form, the CDR3 reads TGTGCCAGCAGTTACGAAGGCCTTCAAGAGACCCAGTACTTC.

Note on this clonotype: This may be a read error: a much more frequent sequence differs by one nucleotide. J is TRBJ1-1 and V is TRBV7-2; D uncertain. This CDR3 has 14 amino acids. The germline V gene encodes CDR1 SGHTA and CDR2 FQGNSA. In DNA, the CDR3 is TGTGCCTGCAGCTTATTTGAGGAACAGTCTGAAGCTTTCTTT. Its protein is CACSLFEEQSEAFF.

This clonotype has a count of ten or more. The genes are TRBV5-4 and TRBJ2-7; 13 bases line up with TRBD2. V was clipped by 4 bases and J by 8 bases; unmatched bases: 9. The CDR3 contains 15 residues. Germline assignment: CDR1 SGHNT and CDR2 YYREEE (reference sequence). The CDR3 DNA sequence: TGTGCCAGCAGCGTAGGGACTAGCGGGGATCAAAAGCAGTACTTC. As protein: CASSVGTSGDQKQYF.

The CDR3 bases are TGTGCCAGCAGCTCCGGGGACAAGACTTCGAAAGCTTTCTTT. This codes for CASSSGDKTSKAFF. The J gene is TRBJ1-1, the V gene TRBV11-2; possible D gene TRBD1, 6 bases. V was shortened by 4 bases and J by 9 bases, with 18 bases between the two germline ends. The CDR3 totals 14 residues. CDR1 is SGHAT and CDR2 is FQNNGV in the germline V gene. Full variable domain (remainder filled in from reference TRBV11-2 and TRBJ1-1): EAGVAQSPRYKIIEKRQSVAFWCNPISGHATLYWYQQILGQGPKLLIQFQNNGVVDDSQLPKDRFSAERLKGVDSTLKIQPAKLEDSAVYLCASSSGDKTSKAFFGQGTRLTVV.

Worth noting for this clonotype: A read error is possible here, since a much larger clone lies one base away. No conserved phenylalanine or tryptophan ends this CDR3, so it is likely a read error. The chain links TRBV27 to TRBJ1-5, with TRBD1 as a possible D gene (6 bases). CDR1 MNHEY and CDR2 SMNVEV come from the germline V gene (reference sequence). V was shortened by 4 bases and J by 2 bases, with 15 bases between the two germline ends. The CDR3 loop spans 16 amino acids. The CDR3, as DNA: TGTGCCAGCAGTTCCTCGACAGGTCGGGGCAATCAGCCCCAGCATTCT. Translation gives CASSSSTGRGNQPQHS.

For this clonotype: This sequence may be a read error, since a much larger clone differs from it by one base. As DNA, the CDR3 is TGTGCCAGCAACCCCTCCAGGGGGGAGCTGTTTTTT. It translates to CASNPSRGELFF. The chain recombines TRBV3-1 with TRBJ2-2; the D is unclear. The CDR3 covers 12 residues. Germline-derived CDR1 and CDR2 are LGHDT and YNNKEL (reference sequence). Trimming stripped 7 bases from V and 8 bases from J, with 11 bases between.

This clonotype was seen repeatedly, ten times or more. The gene calls are TRBV5-1 and TRBJ2-5; D gene ambiguous. The CDR3 has 12 amino acids. Per the germline V gene, CDR1 is SGHRS and CDR2 is YFSETQ. Trimming removed 0 bases from V and 5 bases from J, with 5 bases in between. The CDR3 region is CASSLDLETQYF. Here the CDR3 DNA reads TGCGCCAGCAGCTTGGATTTGGAGACCCAGTACTTC. The full variable domain, completed using reference TRBV5-1 and TRBJ2-5, is KAGVTQTPRYLIKTRGQQVTLSCSPISGHRSVSWYQQTPGQGLQFLFEYFSETQRNKGNFPGRFSGRQFSNSRSEMNVSTLELGDSALYLCASSLDLETQYFGPGTRLLVL.

The rearrangement links TRBV15 to TRBJ2-5; D not certain. V was pared by 1 base and J by 5 bases, with 8 bases between. The CDR3 runs 13 residues. Germline-derived CDR1 and CDR2 are LNHNV and YYDKDF (reference sequence). CDR3 sequence (DNA): TGTGCCACCAGCAGAGGGTTAAGTGAGACCCAGTACTTC. Its translation is CATSRGLSETQYF.

This chain joins TRBV28 and TRBJ1-2; D is unclear. Germline V gene data show CDR1 as MDHEN and CDR2 as SYDVKM. Deletions cut 5 bases from V and 8 bases from J, with 12 bases between. The CDR3 sequence is 12 residues long. The CDR3 protein is CASSQRRWGYTF. The CDR3, as DNA: TGTGCCAGCAGTCAAAGACGGTGGGGCTACACCTTC.

This clonotype appeared a few times. This rearrangement joins TRBV5-1 to TRBJ2-7; D remains unclear. In germline, CDR1 is SGHRS, CDR2 YFSETQ. The CDR3 has 14 amino acids. Trimming took off 0 bases at V and 6 bases at J, with 13 bases between the two ends. The CDR3 sequence: CASSLVPSKFEQYF. The CDR3 DNA follows: TGCGCCAGCAGCTTGGTTCCATCCAAATTCGAGCAGTACTTC.

There are many counts of this clonotype. This chain uses TRBV20-1 with TRBJ1-4; TRBD1 is a possible D gene (6 bases). The CDR3 has 15 residues. The germline V gene encodes CDR1 DFQATT and CDR2 SNEGSKA (reference sequence). The V end was cut by 5 bases, the J end by 8 bases, with 21 bases between. The CDR3, as DNA: TGCAGTGCTCCCAACTGGGGGGCGCCATGGGAAAAACTGTTTTTT. As protein: CSAPNWGAPWEKLFF.

With regard to this clonotype: One junction end does not reproduce the germline sequence, and a read error may be involved. This rearrangement joins TRBV5-1 to TRBJ1-6; 11 bases line up with TRBD1. This CDR3 has 14 residues. Germline-derived CDR1 and CDR2 are SGHRS and YFSETQ. CDR3 residues: CASSPGTGGSPHHF. CDR3 nucleotide sequence: TGCGCCAGCAGCCCGGGGACAGGGGGATCACCCCACCACTTT. The full variable domain, its missing parts supplied by reference TRBV5-1 and TRBJ1-6, is KAGVTQTPRYLIKTRGQQVTLSCSPISGHRSVSWYQQTPGQGLQFLFEYFSETQRNKGNFPGRFSGRQFSNSRSEMNVSTLELGDSALYLCASSPGTGGSPHHFGNGTRLTVT.

This clonotype was counted many times. The chain is built from TRBV7-9 and TRBJ2-1, with TRBD2 as a possible D gene (6 bases). V lost 5 bases, J lost 3 bases, and 26 bases lay in between. CDR1 SEHNR and CDR2 FQNEAQ come from the germline V gene (reference sequence). The CDR3 runs 19 residues. The CDR3 DNA is TGTGCCAGCAGCCTTAGGGTGTTGGGGGGATCAAGTTACTACAATGAGCAGTTCTTC. Protein sequence: CASSLRVLGGSSYYNEQFF.

This clonotype occurred many times. The chain links TRBV20-1 to TRBJ1-1; D is unresolved. The CDR3 is made up of 12 amino acids. The germline gives CDR1 DFQATT, CDR2 SNEGSKA (reference sequence). V was clipped by 7 bases and J by 1 base, with 10 bases between them. The CDR3 spells CSGTGGNTEAFF. CDR3 bases: TGCAGTGGGACGGGTGGGAACACTGAAGCTTTCTTT.

This clonotype was detected many times. V is TRBV2 and J is TRBJ2-2; D is perhaps TRBD1 or TRBD2 (5 bases each). Trimming stripped 4 bases from V and 4 bases from J, with 7 bases between. Germline-derived CDR1 and CDR2 are SNHLY and FYNNEI. CDR3 size: 13 residues. The CDR3 reads CASSGDLTGELFF. DNA of the CDR3: TGTGCCAGCAGTGGGGACCTCACCGGGGAGCTGTTTTTT. Complete variable domain (other parts from reference TRBV2 and TRBJ2-2): EPEVTQTPSHQVTQMGQEVILRCVPISNHLYFYWYRQILGQKVEFLVSFYNNEISEKSEIFDDQFSVERPDGSNFTLKIRSTKLEDSAMYFCASSGDLTGELFFGEGSRLTVL.

A remark on this clonotype: Germline and junction disagree at one end, which may indicate a read error. The rearrangement uses TRBV5-5 and TRBJ2-5, with D tentatively TRBD1 (5 bases). CDR1 is SGHKS and CDR2 is YYEKEE in the germline V gene (reference sequence). The CDR3 is 15 amino acids. The CDR3 sequence: CAGSYWGGAQETQYF. The CDR3 bases are TGTGCCGGCAGCTATTGGGGCGGCGCCCAAGAGACCCAGTACTTC.

A note on this clonotype: Lacking the conserved final phenylalanine or tryptophan, this CDR3 likely reflects a read error. The chain joins TRBV7-9 to TRBJ1-4; TRBD1 matches at 11 bases. Germline V gene data show CDR1 as SEHNR and CDR2 as FQNEAQ (reference sequence). This CDR3 spans 17 amino acids. Trimming took 5 bases from V and 0 from J; bases not matched to a gene: 5. The CDR3 DNA reads as TGTGCCAGCAGCCCCGGGACAGGGGGTTCAACTAATGAAAAACTGTTTCTT. Its protein is CASSPGTGGSTNEKLFL.

Comments on this clonotype: A read error is possible here, since a much larger clone lies one base away. The conserved closing phenylalanine or tryptophan is absent in this CDR3, likely reflecting a read error. This chain joins TRBV7-9 and TRBJ2-2; 9 positions match TRBD2. The CDR3 loop spans 16 amino acids. Germline V gives CDR1 SEHNR, CDR2 FQNEAQ (reference sequence). The V gene end was trimmed by 2 bases and the J gene end by 4 bases; junction bases not matched to a gene: 5. As DNA, the CDR3 is TGTGCCAGCAGCTTAAGCGCGGGGGGGCGCACCGGGGAGCTGTTTCTT. Translated: CASSLSAGGRTGELFL.

With regard to this clonotype: This may stem from a read error, because a much larger clone lies one nucleotide away. The chain couples TRBV7-9 to TRBJ2-3; no clear D. CDR1 and CDR2 (germline): SEHNR, FQNEAQ (reference sequence). The CDR3 has 14 amino acids. This CDR3 is CASGLGSITDTQYF. Written as DNA, the CDR3 is TGTGCCAGCGGCTTAGGTAGTATCACAGATACGCAGTATTTT.

This clonotype showed up many times. This chain joins TRBV28 and TRBJ1-1; the D gene is possibly TRBD1 (6 bases). V lost 6 bases and J 5 bases, leaving 19 bases between the germline ends. CDR3 size: 15 residues. From germline, CDR1 is MDHEN and CDR2 SYDVKM. CDR3 sequence reads: CASSPPWGLATEAFF. The CDR3 nucleotides read TGTGCCAGCAGCCCCCCTTGGGGGCTGGCAACTGAAGCTTTCTTT. Variable domain in full (rest from reference TRBV28 and TRBJ1-1): DVKVTQSSRYLVKRTGEKVFLECVQDMDHENMFWYRQDPGLGLRLIYFSYDVKMKEKGDIPEGYSVSREKKERFSLILESASTNQTSMYLCASSPPWGLATEAFFGQGTRLTVV.

This clonotype came up a few times. The chain uses TRBV11-2 and TRBJ2-1; D gene ambiguous. The CDR3 length is 15 residues. Per the germline V gene, CDR1 is SGHAT and CDR2 is FQNNGV. Between the trimmed V and J ends, which lost 5 bases and 0 bases, there was a span of 11 bases. In DNA, the CDR3 is TGTGCCAGCAGCGGCAAGGCTAGCTCCTACAATGAGCAGTTCTTC. It translates to CASSGKASSYNEQFF.

This clonotype was seen ten or more times. CDR3 residues: CASSPPGQGAYEQFF. In DNA form, the CDR3 reads TGTGCCAGCTCACCACCGGGACAGGGGGCCTATGAGCAGTTCTTC. The chain has TRBV18 and TRBJ2-1; 12 nucleotides agree with TRBD1. The CDR3 consists of 15 residues. Germline CDR1 reads KGHSH; CDR2 reads LQKENI. With V trimmed by 0 bases and J by 8 bases, 2 bases remained unmatched.